The clone carrying this T cell receptor beta chain turned up a few times. Seattle enrolled patients during active infection and tracked them longitudinally. The data were obtained in a study of blood T cell repertoires in COVID-19. Study overall: Collection of acute and convalescent COVID-19 samples took place in the United States, Italy and Spain. T cells, B-cell-depleted T cells, or PBMCs provided the cDNA or gDNA that served as material.

The ends lost 2 bases at V and 0 bases at J; junction bases unmatched: 1. The V gene's germline CDR1 is SGHRS and CDR2 YFSETQ. The length of the CDR3 is 15 residues. Per the study methods: Scientists estimated how many nucleated cells there were by amplifying reference gene primers. Repertoires were generated with immunoSEQ multiplex PCR, while TCRdb's copy carries only in-frame clones and drops some. V and J calls plus clone size are reproduced from that table; the DNA served to infer D and trimming. The sample consists of some 400,000 clones, about 89% of them appearing once. This TCR derives from a woman under 40 with COVID-19, enrolled during active disease. Sequenced material: peripheral blood. The chain is built from TRBV5-1 and TRBJ2-1; 8 nucleotides align to TRBD2. CDR3: CASSFAGGSYNEQFF. CDR3 bases: TGCGCCAGCAGCTTTGCGGGGGGCTCCTACAATGAGCAGTTCTTC. The full variable domain, with the rest looked up from reference TRBV5-1 and TRBJ2-1, is KAGVTQTPRYLIKTRGQQVTLSCSPISGHRSVSWYQQTPGQGLQFLFEYFSETQRNKGNFPGRFSGRQFSNSRSEMNVSTLELGDSALYLCASSFAGGSYNEQFFGPGTRLTVL.